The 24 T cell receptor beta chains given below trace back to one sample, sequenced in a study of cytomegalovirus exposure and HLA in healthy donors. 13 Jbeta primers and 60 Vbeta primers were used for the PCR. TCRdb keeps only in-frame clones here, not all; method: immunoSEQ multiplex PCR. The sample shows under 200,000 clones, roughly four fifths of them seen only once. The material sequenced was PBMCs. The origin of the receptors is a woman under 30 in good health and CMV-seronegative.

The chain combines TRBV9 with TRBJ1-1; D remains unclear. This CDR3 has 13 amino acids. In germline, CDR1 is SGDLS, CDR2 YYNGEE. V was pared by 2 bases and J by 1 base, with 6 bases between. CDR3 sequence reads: CASSVFGNTEAFF. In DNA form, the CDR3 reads TGTGCCAGCAGCGTGTTCGGGAACACTGAAGCTTTCTTT.

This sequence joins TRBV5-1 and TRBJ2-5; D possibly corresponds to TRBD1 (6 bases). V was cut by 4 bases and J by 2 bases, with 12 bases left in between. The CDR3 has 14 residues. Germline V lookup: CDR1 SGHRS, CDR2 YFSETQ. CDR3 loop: CASSADSTQETQYF. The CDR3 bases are TGCGCCAGCAGCGCGGACAGTACTCAAGAGACCCAGTACTTC. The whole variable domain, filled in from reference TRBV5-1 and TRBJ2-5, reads KAGVTQTPRYLIKTRGQQVTLSCSPISGHRSVSWYQQTPGQGLQFLFEYFSETQRNKGNFPGRFSGRQFSNSRSEMNVSTLELGDSALYLCASSADSTQETQYFGPGTRLLVL.

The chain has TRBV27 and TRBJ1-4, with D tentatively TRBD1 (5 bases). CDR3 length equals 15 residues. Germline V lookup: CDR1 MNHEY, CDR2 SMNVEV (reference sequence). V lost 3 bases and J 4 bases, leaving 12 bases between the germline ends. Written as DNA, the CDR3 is TGTGCCAGCAGTTTCATCGCACAGGTTAATGAAAAACTGTTTTTT. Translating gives CASSFIAQVNEKLFF.

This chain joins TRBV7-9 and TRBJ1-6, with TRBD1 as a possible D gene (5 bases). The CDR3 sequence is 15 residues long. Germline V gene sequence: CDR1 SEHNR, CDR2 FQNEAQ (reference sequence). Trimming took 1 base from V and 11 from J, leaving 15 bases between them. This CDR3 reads CASSLDRAGPPPLHF. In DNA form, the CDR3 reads TGTGCCAGCAGCTTAGATCGTGCAGGGCCCCCACCCCTCCACTTT. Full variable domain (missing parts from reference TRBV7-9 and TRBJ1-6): DTGVSQNPRHKITKRGQNVTFRCDPISEHNRLYWYRQTLGQGPEFLTYFQNEAQLEKSRLLSDRFSAERPKGSFSTLEIQRTEQGDSAMYLCASSLDRAGPPPLHFGNGTRLTVT.

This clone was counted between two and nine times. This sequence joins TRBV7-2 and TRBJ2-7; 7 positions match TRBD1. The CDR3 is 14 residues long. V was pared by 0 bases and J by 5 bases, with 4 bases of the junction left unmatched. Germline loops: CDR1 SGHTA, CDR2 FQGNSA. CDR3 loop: CASSLAGGWDEQYF. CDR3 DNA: TGTGCCAGCAGCTTAGCAGGGGGCTGGGACGAGCAGTACTTC.

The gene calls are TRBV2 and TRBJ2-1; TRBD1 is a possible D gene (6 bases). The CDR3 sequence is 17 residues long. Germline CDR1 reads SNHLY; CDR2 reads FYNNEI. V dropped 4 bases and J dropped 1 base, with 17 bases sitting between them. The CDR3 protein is CASSGSFRGASYNEQFF. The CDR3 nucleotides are TGTGCCAGCAGTGGATCCTTCAGGGGCGCGTCCTACAATGAGCAGTTCTTC. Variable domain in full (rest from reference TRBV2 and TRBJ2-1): EPEVTQTPSHQVTQMGQEVILRCVPISNHLYFYWYRQILGQKVEFLVSFYNNEISEKSEIFDDQFSVERPDGSNFTLKIRSTKLEDSAMYFCASSGSFRGASYNEQFFGPGTRLTVL.

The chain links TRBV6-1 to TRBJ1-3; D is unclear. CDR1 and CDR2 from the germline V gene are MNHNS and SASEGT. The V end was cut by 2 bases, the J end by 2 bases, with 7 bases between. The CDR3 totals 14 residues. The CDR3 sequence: CASSERGTGNTIYF. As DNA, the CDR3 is TGTGCCAGCAGTGAACGCGGGACTGGAAACACCATATATTTT.

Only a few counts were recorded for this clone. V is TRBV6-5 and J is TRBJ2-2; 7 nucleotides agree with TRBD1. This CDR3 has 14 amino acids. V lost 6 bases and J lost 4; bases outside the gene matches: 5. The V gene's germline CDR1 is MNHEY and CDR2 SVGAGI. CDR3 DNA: TGTGCCAGCAGCTATTACAGGGGCACCGGGGAGCTGTTTTTT. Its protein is CASSYYRGTGELFF.

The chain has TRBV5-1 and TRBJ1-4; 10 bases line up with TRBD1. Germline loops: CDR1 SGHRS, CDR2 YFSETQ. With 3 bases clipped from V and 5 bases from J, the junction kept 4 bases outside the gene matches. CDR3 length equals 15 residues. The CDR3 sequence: CASSSPGQGNEKLFF. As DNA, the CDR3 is TGCGCCAGCAGCTCCCCGGGACAGGGGAATGAAAAACTGTTTTTT.

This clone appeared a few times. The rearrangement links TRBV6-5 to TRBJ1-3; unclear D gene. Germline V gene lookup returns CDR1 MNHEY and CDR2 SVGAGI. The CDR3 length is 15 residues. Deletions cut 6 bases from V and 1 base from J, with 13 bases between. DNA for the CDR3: TGTGCCAGCAGGTCTATCTCGGGTTCTGGAAACACCATATATTTT. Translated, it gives CASRSISGSGNTIYF.

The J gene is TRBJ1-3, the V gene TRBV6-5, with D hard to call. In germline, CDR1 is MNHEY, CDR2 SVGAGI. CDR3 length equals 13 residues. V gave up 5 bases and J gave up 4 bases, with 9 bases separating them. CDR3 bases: TGTGCCAGCAGTGAGGCTGCCGGAAACACCATATATTTT. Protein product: CASSEAAGNTIYF.

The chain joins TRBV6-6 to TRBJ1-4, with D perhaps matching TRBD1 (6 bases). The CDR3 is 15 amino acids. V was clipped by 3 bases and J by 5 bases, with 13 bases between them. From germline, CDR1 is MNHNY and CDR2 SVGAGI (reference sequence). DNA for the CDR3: TGTGCCAGCAGTTATTCCGGGACACCGAATGAAAAACTGTTTTTT. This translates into CASSYSGTPNEKLFF.

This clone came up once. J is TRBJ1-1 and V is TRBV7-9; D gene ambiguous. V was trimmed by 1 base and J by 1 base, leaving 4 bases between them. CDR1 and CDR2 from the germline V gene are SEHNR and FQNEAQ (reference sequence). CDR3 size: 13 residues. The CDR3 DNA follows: TGTGCCAGCAGCTTAGGGCAGAACACTGAAGCTTTCTTT. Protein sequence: CASSLGQNTEAFF.

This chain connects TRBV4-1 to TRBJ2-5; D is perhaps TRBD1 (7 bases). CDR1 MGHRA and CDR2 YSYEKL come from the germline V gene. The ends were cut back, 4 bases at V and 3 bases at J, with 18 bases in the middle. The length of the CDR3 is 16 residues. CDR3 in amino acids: CASSRTEGQREETQYF. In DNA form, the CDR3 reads TGCGCCAGCAGCCGAACAGAGGGACAGCGGGAAGAGACCCAGTACTTC.

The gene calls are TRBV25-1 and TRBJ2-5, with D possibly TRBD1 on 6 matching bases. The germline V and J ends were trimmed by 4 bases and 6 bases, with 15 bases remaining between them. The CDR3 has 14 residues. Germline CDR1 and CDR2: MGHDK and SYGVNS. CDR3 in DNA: TGTGCCAGCAGTGCGGGCAGGGGAAGCCAGACCCAGTACTTC. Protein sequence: CASSAGRGSQTQYF.

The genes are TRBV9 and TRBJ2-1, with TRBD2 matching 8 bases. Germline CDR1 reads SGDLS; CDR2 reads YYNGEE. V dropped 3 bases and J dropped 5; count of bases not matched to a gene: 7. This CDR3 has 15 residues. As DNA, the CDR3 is TGTGCCAGCAGCGCGTCTAGCGGGCCCGACAATGAGCAGTTCTTC. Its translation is CASSASSGPDNEQFF.

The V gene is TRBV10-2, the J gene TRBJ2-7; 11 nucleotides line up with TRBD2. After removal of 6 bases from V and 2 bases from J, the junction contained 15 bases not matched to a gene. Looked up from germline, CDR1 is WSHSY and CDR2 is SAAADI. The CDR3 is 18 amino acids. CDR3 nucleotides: TGCGCCAGCAGCCGCAAGGCTACTTATAGCGGGGGGGCCTACGAGCAGTACTTC. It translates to CASSRKATYSGGAYEQYF.

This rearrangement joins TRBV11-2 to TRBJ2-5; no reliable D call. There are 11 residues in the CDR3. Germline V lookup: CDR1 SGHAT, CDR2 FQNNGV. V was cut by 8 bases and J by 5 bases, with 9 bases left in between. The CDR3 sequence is CASGPRETQYF. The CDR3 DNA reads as TGTGCCAGCGGCCCACGTGAGACCCAGTACTTC.

This CDR3 reads CASSMGDRAEAFF. The CDR3 bases are TGTGCCAGTAGTATGGGGGACAGAGCTGAAGCTTTCTTT. V usage is TRBV19 and J usage is TRBJ1-1; 7 nucleotides align to TRBD1. The CDR3 consists of 13 residues. The germline V gene has CDR1 LNHDA and CDR2 SQIVND (reference sequence). With V trimmed by 3 bases and J by 6 bases, 4 bases remained unmatched.

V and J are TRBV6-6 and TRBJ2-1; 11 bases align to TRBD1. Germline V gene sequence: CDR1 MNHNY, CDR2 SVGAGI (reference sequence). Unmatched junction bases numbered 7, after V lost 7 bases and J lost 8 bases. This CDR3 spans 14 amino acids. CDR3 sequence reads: CASIGQGARDEQFF. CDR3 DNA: TGTGCCAGCATTGGACAGGGGGCGCGGGATGAGCAGTTCTTC.

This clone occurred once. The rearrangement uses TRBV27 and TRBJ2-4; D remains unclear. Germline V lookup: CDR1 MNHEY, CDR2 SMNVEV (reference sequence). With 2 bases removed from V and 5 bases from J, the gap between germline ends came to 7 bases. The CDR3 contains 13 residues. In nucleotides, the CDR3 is TGTGCCAGCAGTTTAAACAGAGAAAACATTCAGTACTTC. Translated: CASSLNRENIQYF.

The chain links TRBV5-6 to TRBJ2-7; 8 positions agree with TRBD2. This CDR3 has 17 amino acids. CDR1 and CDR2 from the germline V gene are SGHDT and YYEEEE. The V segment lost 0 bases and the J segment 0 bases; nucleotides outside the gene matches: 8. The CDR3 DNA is TGTGCCAGCAGCTTGGGGTGGGCGGGGGGAGGCTCCTACGAGCAGTACTTC. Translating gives CASSLGWAGGGSYEQYF.

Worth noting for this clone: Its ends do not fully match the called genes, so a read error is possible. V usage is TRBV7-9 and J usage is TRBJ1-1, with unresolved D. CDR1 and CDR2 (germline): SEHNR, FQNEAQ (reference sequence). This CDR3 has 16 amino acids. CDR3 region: CSSSPESGVPTTEAFF. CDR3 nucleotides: TGTTCCAGCAGCCCAGAGTCGGGAGTTCCGACCACTGAAGCTTTCTTT.

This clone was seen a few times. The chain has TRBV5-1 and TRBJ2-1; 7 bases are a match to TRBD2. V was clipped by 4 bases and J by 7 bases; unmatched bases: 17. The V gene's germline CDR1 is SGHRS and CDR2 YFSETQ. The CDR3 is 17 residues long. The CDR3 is CASSPSLLAPQANEQFF. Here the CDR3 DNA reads TGCGCCAGCAGCCCTAGCCTACTAGCGCCCCAAGCTAATGAGCAGTTCTTC.